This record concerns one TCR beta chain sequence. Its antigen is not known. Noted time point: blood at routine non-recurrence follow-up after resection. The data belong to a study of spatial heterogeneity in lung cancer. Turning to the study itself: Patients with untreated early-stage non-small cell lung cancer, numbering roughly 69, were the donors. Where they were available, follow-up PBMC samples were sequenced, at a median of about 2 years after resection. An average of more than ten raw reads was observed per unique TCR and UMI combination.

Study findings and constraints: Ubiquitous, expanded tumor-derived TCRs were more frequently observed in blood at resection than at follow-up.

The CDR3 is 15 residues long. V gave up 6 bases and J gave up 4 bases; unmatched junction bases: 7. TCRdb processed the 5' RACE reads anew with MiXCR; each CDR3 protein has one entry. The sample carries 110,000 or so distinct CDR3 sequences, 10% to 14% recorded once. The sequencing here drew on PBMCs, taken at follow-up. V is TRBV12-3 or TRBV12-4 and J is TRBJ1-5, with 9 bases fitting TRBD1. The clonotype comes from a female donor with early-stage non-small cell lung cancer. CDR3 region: CASSQGQGGNQPQHF. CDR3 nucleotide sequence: TGTGCCAGCAGCCAGGGACAGGGTGGGAATCAGCCCCAGCATTTT.